The following is a TCR beta chain sequence with its context. The antigen is unknown. Carried by the TCR beta cDNA libraries were unique molecular identifiers. TCRdb processed the PCR reads anew with MiXCR; each CDR3 protein has one entry. The data show about 500,000 distinct CDR3 sequences, with approximately 45% seen just once and 9% to 13% held by the top ten. This entry belongs to a study of post-analysis software for immune sequencing data. Study-wide context: Relapsing-remitting, secondary progressive and progressive-relapsing forms of multiple sclerosis all featured among disease courses. Broader study findings: TRBV segments more frequent in patients than in controls numbered five and included TRBV5-6, TRBV5-1 and TRBV20-1. Comparison with controls showed significantly lower normalized Chao1 diversity in multiple sclerosis patients. The authors found that F measure strongly co-clustered same-batch samples.

CDR3 length: 16 amino acids. CDR1 and CDR2 (germline): MNHEY, SVGAGI. Trimming took 9 bases from V and 3 from J; bases not matched to a gene: 13. The specimen sequenced was blood. This chain connects TRBV6-5 to TRBJ1-1; 10 nucleotides align to TRBD1. The clonotype originates from a girl aged 10 to 17 with multiple sclerosis. CDR3 DNA sequence: TGTGCCAGTCAATCCCACTCCGGGACAGGGGACACTGAAGCTTTCTTT. It is translated as CASQSHSGTGDTEAFF.